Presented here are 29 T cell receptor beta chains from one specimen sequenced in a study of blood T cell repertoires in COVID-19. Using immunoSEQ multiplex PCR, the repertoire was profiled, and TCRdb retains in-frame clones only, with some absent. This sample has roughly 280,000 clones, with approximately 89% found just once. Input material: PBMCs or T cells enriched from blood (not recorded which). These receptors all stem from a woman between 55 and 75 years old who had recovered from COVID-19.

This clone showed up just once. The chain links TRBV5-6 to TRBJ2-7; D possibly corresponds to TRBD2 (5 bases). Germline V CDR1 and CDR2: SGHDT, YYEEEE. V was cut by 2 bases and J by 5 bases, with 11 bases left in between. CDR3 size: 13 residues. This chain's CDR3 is CASSFLAYHEQYF. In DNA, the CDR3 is TGTGCCAGCAGCTTCCTAGCTTACCACGAGCAGTACTTC.

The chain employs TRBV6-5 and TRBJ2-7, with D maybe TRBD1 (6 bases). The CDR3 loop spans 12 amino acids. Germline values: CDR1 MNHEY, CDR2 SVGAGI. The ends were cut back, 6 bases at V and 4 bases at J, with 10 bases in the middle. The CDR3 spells CASRATGYEQYF. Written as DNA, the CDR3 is TGTGCCAGCAGGGCCACAGGGTACGAGCAGTACTTC.

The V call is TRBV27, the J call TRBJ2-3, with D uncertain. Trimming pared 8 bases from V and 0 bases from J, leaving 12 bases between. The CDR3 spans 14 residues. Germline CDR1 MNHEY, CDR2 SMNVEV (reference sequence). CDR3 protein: CASQLASSTDTQYF. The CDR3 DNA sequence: TGTGCCAGCCAACTTGCCTCTAGCACAGATACGCAGTATTTT.

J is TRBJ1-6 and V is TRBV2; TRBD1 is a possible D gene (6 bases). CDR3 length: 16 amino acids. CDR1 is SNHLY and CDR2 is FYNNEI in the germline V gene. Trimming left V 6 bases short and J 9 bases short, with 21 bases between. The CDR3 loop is CASSLAGQGQGSPLHF. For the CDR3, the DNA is TGTGCCAGCAGCCTCGCCGGGCAGGGGCAGGGTTCACCCCTCCACTTT.

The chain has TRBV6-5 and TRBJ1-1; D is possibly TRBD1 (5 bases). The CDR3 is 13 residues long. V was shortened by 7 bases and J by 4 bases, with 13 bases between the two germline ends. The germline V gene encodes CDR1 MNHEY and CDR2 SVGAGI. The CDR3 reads CASTPLGGTEAFF. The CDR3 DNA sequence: TGTGCCAGCACTCCCCTGGGGGGCACTGAAGCTTTCTTT.

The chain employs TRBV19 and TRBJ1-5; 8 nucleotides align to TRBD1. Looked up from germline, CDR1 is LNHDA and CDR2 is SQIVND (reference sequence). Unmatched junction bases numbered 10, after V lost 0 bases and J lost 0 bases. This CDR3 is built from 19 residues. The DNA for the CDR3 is TGTGCCAGTAGTATAGATCGAGCAGGGGGCCGTTATAGCAATCAGCCCCAGCATTTT. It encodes CASSIDRAGGRYSNQPQHF.

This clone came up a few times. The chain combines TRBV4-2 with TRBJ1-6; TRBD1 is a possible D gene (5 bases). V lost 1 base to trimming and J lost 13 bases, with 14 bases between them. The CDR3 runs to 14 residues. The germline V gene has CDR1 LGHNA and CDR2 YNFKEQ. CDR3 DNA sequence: TGTGCCAGCAGCCAAGGGCAGCCAGGGAGGCCCCTCCACTTT. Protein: CASSQGQPGRPLHF.

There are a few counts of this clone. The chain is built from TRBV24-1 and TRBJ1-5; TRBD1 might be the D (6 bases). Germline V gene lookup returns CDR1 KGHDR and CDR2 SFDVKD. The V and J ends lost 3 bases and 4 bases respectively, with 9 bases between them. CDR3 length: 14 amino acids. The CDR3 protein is CATSDQGLNQPQHF. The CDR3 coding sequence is TGTGCCACCAGTGATCAGGGGCTTAATCAGCCCCAGCATTTT.

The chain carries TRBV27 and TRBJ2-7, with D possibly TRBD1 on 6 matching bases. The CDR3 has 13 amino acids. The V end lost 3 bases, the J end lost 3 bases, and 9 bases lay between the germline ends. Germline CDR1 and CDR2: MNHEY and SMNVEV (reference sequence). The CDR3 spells CASSLQGNYEQYF. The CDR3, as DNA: TGTGCCAGCAGTTTGCAGGGGAACTACGAGCAGTACTTC.

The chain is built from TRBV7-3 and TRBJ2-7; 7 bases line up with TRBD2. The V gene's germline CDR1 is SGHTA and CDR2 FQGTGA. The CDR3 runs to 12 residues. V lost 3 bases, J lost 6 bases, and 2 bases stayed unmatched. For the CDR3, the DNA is TGTGCCAGCAGCTTTCCGGGGGGCGAGCAGTACTTC. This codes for CASSFPGGEQYF.

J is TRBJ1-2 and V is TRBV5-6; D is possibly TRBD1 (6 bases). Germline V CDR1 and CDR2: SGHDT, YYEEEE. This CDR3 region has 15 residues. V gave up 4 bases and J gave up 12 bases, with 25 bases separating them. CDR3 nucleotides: TGTGCCAGCAGCGGTCCTCCCTCAGGGGCCACTAGGAACACCTTC. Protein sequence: CASSGPPSGATRNTF.

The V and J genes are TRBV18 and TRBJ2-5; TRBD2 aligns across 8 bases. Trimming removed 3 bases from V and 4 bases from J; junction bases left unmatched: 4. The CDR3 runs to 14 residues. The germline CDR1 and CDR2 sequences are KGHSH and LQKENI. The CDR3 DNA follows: TGTGCCAGCTCACCTCTCCTAGCGGGAGAGACCCAGTACTTC. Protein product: CASSPLLAGETQYF.

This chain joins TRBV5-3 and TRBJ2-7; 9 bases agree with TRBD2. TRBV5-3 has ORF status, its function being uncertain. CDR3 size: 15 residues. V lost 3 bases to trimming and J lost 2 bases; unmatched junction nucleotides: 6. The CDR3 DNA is TGTGCCAGAAGCTCAGGACTAGCGCCTACCTACGAGCAGTACTTC. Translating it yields CARSSGLAPTYEQYF.

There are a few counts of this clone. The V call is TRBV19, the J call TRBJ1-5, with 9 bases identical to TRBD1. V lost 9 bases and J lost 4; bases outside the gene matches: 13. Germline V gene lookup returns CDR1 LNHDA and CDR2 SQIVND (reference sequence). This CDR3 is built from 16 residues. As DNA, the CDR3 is TGTGCCAGCCGAATCTCGACAGGGGGACGTAATCAGCCCCAGCATTTT. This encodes CASRISTGGRNQPQHF.

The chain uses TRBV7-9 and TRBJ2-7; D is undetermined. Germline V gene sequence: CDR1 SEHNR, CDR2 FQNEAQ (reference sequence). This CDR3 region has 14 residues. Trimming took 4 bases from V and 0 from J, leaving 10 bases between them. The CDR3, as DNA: TGTGCCAGCAGCTCACCCGGGTTCTCCTACGAGCAGTACTTC. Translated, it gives CASSSPGFSYEQYF.

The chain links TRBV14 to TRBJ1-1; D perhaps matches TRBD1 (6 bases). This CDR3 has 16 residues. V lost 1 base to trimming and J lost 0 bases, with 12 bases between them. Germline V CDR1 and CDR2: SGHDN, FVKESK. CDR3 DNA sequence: TGTGCCAGCAGCCAAGCGAAGAGGACAGTGAACACTGAAGCTTTCTTT. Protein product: CASSQAKRTVNTEAFF.

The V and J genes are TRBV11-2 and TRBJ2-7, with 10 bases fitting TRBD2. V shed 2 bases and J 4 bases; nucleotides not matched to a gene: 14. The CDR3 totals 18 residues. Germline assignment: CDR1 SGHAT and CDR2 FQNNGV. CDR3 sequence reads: CASSLREAELAGLYEQYF. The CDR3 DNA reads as TGTGCCAGCAGCTTACGAGAAGCCGAACTAGCGGGATTATACGAGCAGTACTTC.

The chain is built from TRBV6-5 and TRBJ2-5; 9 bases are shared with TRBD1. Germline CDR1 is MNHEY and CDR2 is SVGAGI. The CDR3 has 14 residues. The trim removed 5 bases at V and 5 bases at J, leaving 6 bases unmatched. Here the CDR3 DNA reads TGTGCCAGCAGTCGAGGGACAGGGCTGGAGACCCAGTACTTC. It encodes CASSRGTGLETQYF.

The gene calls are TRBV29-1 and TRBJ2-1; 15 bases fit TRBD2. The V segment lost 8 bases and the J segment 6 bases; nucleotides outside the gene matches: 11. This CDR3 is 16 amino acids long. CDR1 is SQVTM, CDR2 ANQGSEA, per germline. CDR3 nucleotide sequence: TGCAGCCTGCGGGGTAGGACTAGCGGGAGGGGCAATGAGCAGTTCTTC. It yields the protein CSLRGRTSGRGNEQFF.

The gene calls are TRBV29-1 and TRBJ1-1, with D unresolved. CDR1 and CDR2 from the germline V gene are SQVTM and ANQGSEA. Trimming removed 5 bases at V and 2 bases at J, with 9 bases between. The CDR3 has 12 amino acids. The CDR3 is CSVRRANTEAFF. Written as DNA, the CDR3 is TGCAGCGTTCGGAGGGCCAACACTGAAGCTTTCTTT. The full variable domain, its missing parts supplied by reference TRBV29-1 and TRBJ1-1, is SAVISQKPSRDICQRGTSLTIQCQVDSQVTMMFWYRQQPGQSLTLIATANQGSEATYESGFVIDKFPISRPNLTFSTLTVSNMSPEDSSIYLCSVRRANTEAFFGQGTRLTVV.

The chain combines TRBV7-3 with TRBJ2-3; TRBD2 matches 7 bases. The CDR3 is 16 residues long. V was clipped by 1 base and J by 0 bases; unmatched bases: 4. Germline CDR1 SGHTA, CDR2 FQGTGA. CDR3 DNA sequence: TGTGCCAGCAGCTTAAGACTAGCCGCTAGCACAGATACGCAGTATTTT. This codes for CASSLRLAASTDTQYF. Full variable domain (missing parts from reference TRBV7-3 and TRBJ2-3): GAGVSQTPSNKVTEKGKYVELRCDPISGHTALYWYRQSLGQGPEFLIYFQGTGAADDSGLPNDRFFAVRPEGSVSTLKIQRTERGDSAVYLCASSLRLAASTDTQYFGPGTRLTVL.

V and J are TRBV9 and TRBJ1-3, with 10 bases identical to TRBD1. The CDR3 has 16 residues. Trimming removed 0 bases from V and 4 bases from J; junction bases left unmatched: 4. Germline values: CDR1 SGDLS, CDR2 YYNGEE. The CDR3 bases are TGTGCCAGCAGCGTAGCCGGGACAGGGGAAGGAAACACCATATATTTT. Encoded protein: CASSVAGTGEGNTIYF.

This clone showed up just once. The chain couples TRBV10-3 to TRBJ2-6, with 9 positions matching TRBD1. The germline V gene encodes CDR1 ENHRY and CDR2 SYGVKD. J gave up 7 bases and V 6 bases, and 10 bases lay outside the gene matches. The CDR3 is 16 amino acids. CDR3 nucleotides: TGTGCCATCAGCCCGGGACAGGGCCGGGGAGCCAACGTCCTGACTTTC. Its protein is CAISPGQGRGANVLTF.

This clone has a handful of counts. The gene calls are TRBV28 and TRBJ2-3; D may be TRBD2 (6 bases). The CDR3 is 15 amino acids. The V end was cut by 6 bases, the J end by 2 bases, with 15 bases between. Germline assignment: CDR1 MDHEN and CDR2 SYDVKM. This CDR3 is CASSLTGTLTDTQYF. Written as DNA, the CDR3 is TGTGCCAGCAGCCTAACCGGGACTCTCACAGATACGCAGTATTTT. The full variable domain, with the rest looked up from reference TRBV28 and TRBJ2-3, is DVKVTQSSRYLVKRTGEKVFLECVQDMDHENMFWYRQDPGLGLRLIYFSYDVKMKEKGDIPEGYSVSREKKERFSLILESASTNQTSMYLCASSLTGTLTDTQYFGPGTRLTVL.

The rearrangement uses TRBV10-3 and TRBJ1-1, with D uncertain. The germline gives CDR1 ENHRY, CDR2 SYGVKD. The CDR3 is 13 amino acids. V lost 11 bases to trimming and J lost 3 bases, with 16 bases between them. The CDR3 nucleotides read TGTGCCTTTTCGAAGGAGGAGTACACTGAAGCTTTCTTT. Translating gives CAFSKEEYTEAFF.

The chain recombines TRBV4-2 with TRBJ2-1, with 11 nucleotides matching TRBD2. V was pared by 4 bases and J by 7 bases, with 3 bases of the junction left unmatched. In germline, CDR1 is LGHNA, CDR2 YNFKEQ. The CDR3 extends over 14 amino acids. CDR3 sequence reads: CASSLAGGPNEQFF. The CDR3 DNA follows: TGTGCCAGCAGCCTAGCGGGAGGGCCGAATGAGCAGTTCTTC.

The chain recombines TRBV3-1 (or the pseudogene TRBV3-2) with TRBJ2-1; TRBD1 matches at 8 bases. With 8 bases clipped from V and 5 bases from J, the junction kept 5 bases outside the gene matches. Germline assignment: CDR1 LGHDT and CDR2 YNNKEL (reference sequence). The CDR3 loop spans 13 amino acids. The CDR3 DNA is TGTGCCAGCGGACAGGGTTACAACAATGAGCAGTTCTTC. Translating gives CASGQGYNNEQFF.

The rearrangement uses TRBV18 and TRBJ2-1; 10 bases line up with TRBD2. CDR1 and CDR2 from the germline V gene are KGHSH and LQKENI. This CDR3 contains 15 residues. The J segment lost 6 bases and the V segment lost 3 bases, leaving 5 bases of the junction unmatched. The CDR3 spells CASSPPSGSANEQFF. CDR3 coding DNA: TGTGCCAGCTCACCCCCTAGCGGGAGCGCCAATGAGCAGTTCTTC. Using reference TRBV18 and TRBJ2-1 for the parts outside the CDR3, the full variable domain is NAGVMQNPRHLVRRRGQEARLRCSPMKGHSHVYWYRQLPEEGLKFMVYLQKENIIDESGMPKERFSAEFPKEGPSILRIQQVVRGDSAAYFCASSPPSGSANEQFFGPGTRLTVL.

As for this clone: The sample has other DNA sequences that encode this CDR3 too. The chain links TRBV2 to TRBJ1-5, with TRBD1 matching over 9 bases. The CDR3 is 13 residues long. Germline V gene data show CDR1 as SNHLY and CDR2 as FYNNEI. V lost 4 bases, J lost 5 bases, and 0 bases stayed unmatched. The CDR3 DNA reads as TGTGCCAGCAGTGGGACAGGGGATCAGCCCCAGCATTTT. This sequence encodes CASSGTGDQPQHF.